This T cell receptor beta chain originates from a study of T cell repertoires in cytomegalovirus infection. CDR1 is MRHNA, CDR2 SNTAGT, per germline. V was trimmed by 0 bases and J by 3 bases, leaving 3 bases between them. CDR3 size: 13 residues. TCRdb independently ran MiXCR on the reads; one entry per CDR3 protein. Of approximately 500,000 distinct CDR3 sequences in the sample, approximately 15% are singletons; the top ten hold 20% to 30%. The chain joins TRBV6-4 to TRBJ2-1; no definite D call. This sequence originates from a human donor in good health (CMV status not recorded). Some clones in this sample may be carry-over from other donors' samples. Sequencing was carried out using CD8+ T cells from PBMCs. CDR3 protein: CASSDSLYNEQFF. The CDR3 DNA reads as TGTGCCAGCAGTGACTCCCTCTACAATGAGCAGTTCTTC.